Listed below are T cell receptor beta chains from one sample, sequenced in a study of CD8+ T cells in alopecia areata. Assay: immunoSEQ multiplex PCR; the TCRdb copy retains only in-frame clones and omits some. The sample lists about 150,000 clones, about 89% seen once, with less than 15% in the top ten. This sample comprised CD8+ T cells sorted from blood, obtained at week 0. Every receptor here comes from a human donor with alopecia areata. CDR3s include the opening cysteine and the closing phenylalanine or tryptophan. D genes are given only for firm matches. Some rows have no size entry. The others give once, few or many, or a class for an expanded clone.

D gene: TRBD1; CDR3 length: 13; J gene: TRBJ1-2; V gene: TRBV6-5; clone size: -; CDR3 protein: CASKQVTGDGYTF; CDR3 DNA: TGTGCCAGCAAACAAGTGACAGGGGATGGCTACACCTTC
D gene: TRBD1; CDR3 length: 14; J gene: TRBJ2-7; V gene: TRBV5-5; clone size: few; CDR3 protein: CASSWTGGPYEQYF; CDR3 DNA: TGTGCCAGCAGCTGGACAGGGGGACCCTACGAGCAGTACTTC
D gene: TRBD2; CDR3 length: 13; J gene: TRBJ2-7; V gene: TRBV27; clone size: -; CDR3 protein: CASSFGSGSEQYF; CDR3 DNA: TGTGCCAGCAGTTTTGGTAGCGGGAGTGAGCAGTACTTC
D gene: -; CDR3 length: 15; J gene: TRBJ2-1; V gene: TRBV15; clone size: -; CDR3 protein: CATSEGGLTYNEQFF; CDR3 DNA: TGTGCCACCAGCGAGGGGGGCCTTACCTACAATGAGCAGTTCTTC
D gene: -; CDR3 length: 15; J gene: TRBJ2-3; V gene: TRBV9; clone size: -; CDR3 protein: CASSVDGRTTDTQYF; CDR3 DNA: TGTGCCAGCAGCGTAGACGGACGGACCACAGATACGCAGTATTTT
D gene: -; CDR3 length: 14; J gene: TRBJ1-3; V gene: TRBV2; clone size: -; CDR3 protein: CASSESRQHGTIYF; CDR3 DNA: TGTGCCAGCAGTGAAAGTCGTCAGCACGGCACCATATATTTT
D gene: -; CDR3 length: 11; J gene: TRBJ2-1; V gene: TRBV4-2; clone size: once; CDR3 protein: CASSQGDEQFF; CDR3 DNA: TGTGCCAGCAGCCAAGGAGATGAGCAGTTCTTC
D gene: TRBD2; CDR3 length: 16; J gene: TRBJ2-3; V gene: TRBV12-5; clone size: -; CDR3 protein: CASGLVVSGATDTQYF; CDR3 DNA: TGTGCTAGTGGTTTGGTAGTCAGCGGGGCCACAGATACGCAGTATTTT
D gene: -; CDR3 length: 15; J gene: TRBJ2-1; V gene: TRBV5-1; clone size: -; CDR3 protein: CASSPGESSYNEQFF; CDR3 DNA: TGCGCCAGCAGCCCTGGGGAGAGCTCCTACAATGAGCAGTTCTTC
D gene: -; CDR3 length: 12; J gene: TRBJ2-3; V gene: TRBV9; clone size: -; CDR3 protein: CASSVGGDTQYF; CDR3 DNA: TGTGCCAGCAGCGTAGGAGGGGATACGCAGTATTTT
D gene: TRBD2; CDR3 length: 15; J gene: TRBJ2-5; V gene: TRBV29-1; clone size: -; CDR3 protein: CSVGTSGRLKETQYF; CDR3 DNA: TGCAGCGTTGGGACTAGCGGGCGACTTAAAGAGACCCAGTACTTC
D gene: -; CDR3 length: 13; J gene: TRBJ2-1; V gene: TRBV7-6; clone size: -; CDR3 protein: CASSYLGTDEQFF; CDR3 DNA: TGTGCCAGCAGCTACCTCGGGACCGATGAGCAGTTCTTC
D gene: -; CDR3 length: 15; J gene: TRBJ2-1; V gene: TRBV15; clone size: -; CDR3 protein: CATSTDTMVYNEQFF; CDR3 DNA: TGTGCCACCAGCACGGACACTATGGTTTACAATGAGCAGTTCTTC
D gene: TRBD2; CDR3 length: 15; J gene: TRBJ2-7; V gene: TRBV23-1; clone size: -; CDR3 protein: CASSQGAGGPAEQYF; CDR3 DNA: TGCGCCAGCAGTCAAGGAGCGGGAGGGCCCGCCGAGCAGTACTTC
D gene: -; CDR3 length: 14; J gene: TRBJ1-1; V gene: TRBV7-6; clone size: -; CDR3 protein: CASSLSGEATEAFF; CDR3 DNA: TGTGCCAGCAGCTTGTCCGGGGAGGCCACTGAAGCTTTCTTT
D gene: -; CDR3 length: 15; J gene: TRBJ2-7; V gene: TRBV25-1; clone size: -; CDR3 protein: CASSDETFSSYEQYF; CDR3 DNA: TGTGCCAGCAGTGATGAGACATTTTCCTCCTACGAGCAGTACTTC
D gene: TRBD2; CDR3 length: 16; J gene: TRBJ2-3; V gene: TRBV4-2; clone size: -; CDR3 protein: CASSSRTSASTDTQYF; CDR3 DNA: TGTGCCAGCAGCTCACGGACTAGCGCCAGCACAGATACGCAGTATTTT